The 5 T cell receptor beta chains listed next were all sequenced from one sample in a study of CXCR3-negative and CXCR3-positive naive CD8 T cells. Antigens of these TCRs are unknown. Study outcomes and limitations: Greater hydrophobicity was found in TRB CDR3s of CXCR3-positive naive cells than of CXCR3-negative naive cells.

TRB cDNA libraries were made by UMI-labeled 5' RACE. With the 5' RACE reads reprocessed, TCRdb shows one record per CDR3 protein and no DNA. The table for this sample gives about 63,000 distinct CDR3 sequences. The sequencing input was naive CXCR3+ CD8+ T cells from blood. Subset here: CD45RO-CCR7+CD27+CD95- naive CD8+ T cells expressing CXCR3 (TNR3+). These receptor sequences come from a human donor in good health. Some clones in this sample may be carry-over from other donors' samples.

V is TRBV29-1 and J is TRBJ2-5; no DNA is available, so the TRBD1 call from TCRdb remains unchecked. Germline lookup yields CDR1 SQVTM and CDR2 ANQGSEA. The CDR3 contains 13 residues. The CDR3 sequence: CSAGTGAQETQYF.

This chain links TRBV6-4 with TRBJ2-7; no DNA is available, so the TRBD2 call from TCRdb remains unchecked. Germline V lookup: CDR1 MRHNA, CDR2 SNTAGT. The CDR3 is made up of 16 amino acids. The CDR3: CASSDGTSGGAGEQYF.

The chain combines TRBV18 with TRBJ2-3; TCRdb's D gene call, TRBD1, goes unchecked for lack of DNA. Germline assignment: CDR1 KGHSH and CDR2 LQKENI. This CDR3 has 17 amino acids. CDR3 protein: CASSHGRQGNVKDTQYF.

V usage is TRBV23-1 and J usage is TRBJ1-5; TCRdb's D gene call, TRBD1, goes unchecked for lack of DNA. TRBV23-1 is noted as an ORF with a role that remains uncertain. The CDR3 is 16 amino acids. The CDR3 loop is CASSQLLQGGNQPQHF.

The chain has TRBV30 and TRBJ1-1. Germline CDR1 and CDR2: GTSNPN and SVGIG (reference sequence). The CDR3 loop spans 13 amino acids. This chain's CDR3 is CAWSEMVNTEAFF.